This T cell receptor (beta chain) was obtained from a study of T cell repertoires in cytomegalovirus infection. Study-level information: Recently described HLA-C-restricted plus well-studied HLA-B-restricted CMV epitopes were used. It can be stated that public TCR beta signatures indicated CMV infection as well as a matching HLA type.

In the case of this clonotype: Its antigen is unidentified.

Each CDR3 protein is one row after TCRdb ran MiXCR on the reads. The sample yields 80,000 to 90,000 distinct CDR3 sequences, roughly half seen once. Regarding the study as a whole: HLA-C-restricted, CMV-specific TCR beta clonotypes were dominant ex vivo.

The length of the CDR3 is 14 residues. Trimming left V 4 bases short and J 1 base short, with 10 bases between. CDR1 and CDR2 (germline): MNHEY, SVGAGI. The sequence was collected from a human donor in good health (CMV status not recorded). Some clones in this sample may be carry-over from other donors' samples. This specimen was CD8+ T cells from cultured PBMCs, taken from culture after CMV antigen stimulation. J is TRBJ1-1 and V is TRBV6-5, with D maybe TRBD1 (6 bases). In DNA form, the CDR3 reads TGTGCCAGCAGTTGGCGGACAGCGAACACTGAAGCTTTCTTT. This translates into CASSWRTANTEAFF.